Listed below are T cell receptor beta chains from one sample, sequenced in a study of cytomegalovirus exposure and HLA in healthy donors. Clones were sequenced by immunoSEQ multiplex PCR, and TCRdb holds only the in-frame ones, with some missing. The sample lists 100,000 to 150,000 clones, roughly 10% occurring once. Sequencing was performed on PBMCs. The source of these receptors is a woman younger than 30 in good health and CMV-seropositive. Both conserved end residues are part of each CDR3. The order of the fields is J gene, CDR3 length, clone size, V gene, D gene, CDR3 protein, CDR3 DNA. The D gene is left open where the match is weak. Only some rows state a clone size, as once, few, many or a class for expanded clones.

>TRBJ1-2|14|few|TRBV5-1|TRBD1
CASSLRDRVGGYTF
TGCGCCAGCAGCTTGAGGGACAGGGTAGGAGGCTACACCTTC
>TRBJ2-1|15|many|TRBV6-5|TRBD2
CASSYSTSGHNEQFF
TGTGCCAGCAGTTACTCGACTAGCGGCCACAATGAGCAGTTCTTC
>TRBJ2-7|14|-|TRBV28|TRBD2
CASSILADKREQYF
TGTGCCAGCAGCATACTAGCGGATAAAAGGGAGCAGTACTTC
>TRBJ2-1|15|few|TRBV27|-
CASSSTGSYYNEQFF
TGTGCCAGCAGTTCTACGGGTTCCTACTACAATGAGCAGTTCTTC
>TRBJ1-1|14|-|TRBV29-1|-
CSVENTHADTEAFF
TGCAGCGTTGAGAATACACACGCAGACACTGAAGCTTTCTTT
>TRBJ2-1|13|few|TRBV11-2|-
CASSLDWNSKQFF
TGTGCCAGCAGCTTAGATTGGAACAGCAAGCAGTTCTTC
>TRBJ2-2|15|few|TRBV9|TRBD1
CASSVADRAAPELFF
TGTGCCAGCAGCGTAGCAGACAGGGCCGCCCCGGAGCTGTTTTTT
>TRBJ1-4|15|few|TRBV9|-
CASSPNQGQPTPLFF
TGTGCCAGCAGCCCCAACCAAGGACAGCCGACCCCCCTGTTTTTT
>TRBJ1-5|16|-|TRBV28|TRBD1
CASRTPQGALSQPQHF
TGTGCCAGCAGGACTCCTCAGGGGGCGCTGAGTCAGCCCCAGCATTTT
>TRBJ1-2|17|-|TRBV28|-
CASSLPTDAADNYGYTF
TGTGCCAGCAGTTTGCCGACAGATGCGGCAGATAACTATGGCTACACCTTC
>TRBJ1-2|13|few|TRBV29-1|-
CSIWGGASYGYTF
TGCAGCATTTGGGGGGGGGCCTCCTATGGCTACACCTTC
>TRBJ1-4|14|-|TRBV27|TRBD1
CASSSQGDNEKLFF
TGTGCCAGCAGTTCCCAGGGGGACAATGAAAAACTGTTTTTT
>TRBJ2-2|16|few|TRBV5-1|-
CASSLSLAGVTGELFF
TGCGCCAGCAGCTTGTCCCTAGCAGGTGTCACCGGGGAGCTGTTTTTT
>TRBJ1-2|14|-|TRBV6-5|TRBD1
CASSTMTGSYGYTF
TGTGCCAGCAGTACGATGACAGGGAGCTATGGCTACACCTTC
>TRBJ2-5|13|few|TRBV7-8|-
CASSRTGMETQYF
TGTGCCAGCAGCCGTACAGGGATGGAGACCCAGTACTTC
>TRBJ2-5|18|few|TRBV4-2|TRBD2
CASSQGVLAGRLQETQYF
TGTGCCAGCAGCCAGGGGGTACTAGCGGGACGCCTCCAAGAGACCCAGTACTTC
>TRBJ1-1|14|few|TRBV6-5|-
CASSPGVRSTEAFF
TGTGCCAGCAGCCCCGGGGTTAGAAGCACTGAAGCTTTCTTT
>TRBJ1-1|15|-|TRBV5-5|TRBD1
CASSSRQGTDTEAFF
TGTGCCAGCAGCTCCCGACAGGGGACGGACACTGAAGCTTTCTTT
>TRBJ2-1|13|-|TRBV5-6|-
CASSSGGSNEQFF
TGTGCCAGCAGCTCAGGGGGGTCTAATGAGCAGTTCTTC
>TRBJ1-2|16|-|TRBV7-8|TRBD1
CASSVGQGLSFGGYTF
TGTGCCAGCAGCGTTGGACAGGGATTATCCTTTGGTGGCTACACCTTC
>TRBJ2-1|14|-|TRBV5-7|-
CASTLALPGTGQFF
TGTGCCAGCACCCTGGCACTGCCCGGGACTGGACAGTTCTTC
>TRBJ2-3|15|-|TRBV9|TRBD2
CASSGREGTTDTQYF
TGTGCCAGCAGCGGCCGGGAGGGGACGACAGATACGCAGTATTTT
>TRBJ1-2|17|-|TRBV28|-
CASSPAGGIVPQYGYTF
TGTGCCAGCAGTCCCGCCGGGGGGATTGTTCCTCAGTATGGCTACACCTTC
>TRBJ1-2|14|-|TRBV5-1|-
CASSSGQVNYGYTF
TGCGCCAGCAGCTCCGGACAAGTCAACTATGGCTACACCTTC
>TRBJ1-5|14|-|TRBV6-1|TRBD1
CASTPAGGGQPQHF
TGTGCCAGCACCCCGGCAGGGGGCGGTCAGCCCCAGCATTTT
>TRBJ1-4|14|-|TRBV5-4|TRBD1
CASSLYQGGEKLFF
TGTGCCAGCAGCTTGTATCAGGGGGGTGAAAAACTGTTTTTT
>TRBJ2-5|15|-|TRBV19|TRBD2
CASSGMTSGRETQYF
TGTGCCAGTAGTGGAATGACTAGCGGGAGAGAGACCCAGTACTTC